A single T cell receptor beta chain is shown here with its context. The antigen remains undetermined. The CDR3 totals 15 residues. V shed 0 bases and J shed 4 bases, with 12 bases lying between them. Germline-derived CDR1 and CDR2 are SGHVS and FQNEAQ. The data belong to a study of long-term antiretroviral therapy in people with HIV. General study results and limits: Therapy changes, viral resistance and ART adherence were not documented in the available data. Blood collection from about 2004 to 2018 possibly occurred under older ART regimens. The data indicate that diversity increased after ART but remained below transplant donor controls.

Runs used v3.0 of the immunoSEQ assay and were done at survey level. A target of roughly 40,000-50,000 T-cell genomes per sample was set for sequencing. Sequencing used immunoSEQ multiplex PCR; TCRdb keeps in-frame clones, though not all of them. The data contain approximately 22,000 clones, roughly 88% of them singletons. This TCR was sampled from a man in his late teens or twenties with HIV. The chain carries TRBV7-8 and TRBJ2-5; tentative D call: TRBD2 (6 bases). The material sequenced was unsorted PBMCs, taken 0.1 years before starting antiretroviral therapy. CDR3 amino acids: CASSLAEGILETQYF. CDR3 DNA: TGTGCCAGCAGCTTAGCGGAGGGGATCCTAGAGACCCAGTACTTC.